This TCR beta chain was recovered during a study of T cells after posttransplantation cyclophosphamide. Findings and limits, study-wide: Recipient CMV seropositivity and CMV reactivation strongly tracked TRB clonality. Later blood repertoires were often dominated by clones from the donor CD8+ memory compartment. Blood and skin or GI T cell repertoires showed limited TRB overlap.

V was clipped by 0 bases and J by 3 bases, with 15 bases between them. The length of the CDR3 is 15 residues. CDR1 GTSNPN and CDR2 SVGIG come from the germline V gene (reference sequence). The naive gate required viable CD3+CD4+ or CD3+CD8+ cells with CCR7+CD45RA+CD45RO-CD95-CD27+CD28+ phenotype. This clone was recorded only once. What it binds is unknown. Libraries were prepared by immunoSEQ multiplex PCR; TCRdb keeps only in-frame clonotypes and omits some of them. The top ten hold under 0.15% of the sample, which has tens of thousands of clones, roughly 98% seen once. The sample consisted of naive CD8+ T cells sorted from PBMCs. The TCR comes from a man aged 35 to 55 in good health, CMV-negative, and a related stem cell transplant donor. The V gene is TRBV30, the J gene TRBJ2-7, with D perhaps TRBD1 (5 bases). The CDR3 bases are TGTGCCTGGAGTGTACCTCAGGGCCGTTACTACGAGCAGTACTTC. Amino acids: CAWSVPQGRYYEQYF.